This T cell receptor beta chain was identified during a study of control samples from healthy donors and cancer patients. Per the germline V gene, CDR1 is SGHRS and CDR2 is YFSETQ. The CDR3 runs 15 residues. V lost 0 bases and J lost 5, with 14 bases in between. Clones were read by immunoSEQ multiplex PCR, and TCRdb kept only the in-frame ones, dropping some. The table lists around 20,000 clones, about four fifths of them singletons, with around 26% in the top ten. The sequence was collected from a man older than 75 with head and neck cancer. Sequencing was performed on PBMCs. The chain employs TRBV5-1 and TRBJ2-5, with D possibly TRBD2 on 6 matching bases. The CDR3 DNA sequence: TGCGCCAGCAGCTTGGTCGGGGATGGAGGGGAGACCCAGTACTTC. Amino acids: CASSLVGDGGETQYF.